A selection of T cell receptor beta chains follows, all from one sample in a study of early T cells in non-severe SARS-CoV-2 infection. TCRdb re-called the 5' RACE reads through MiXCR, storing one row per CDR3 protein. The sample lists 99,000 or so distinct CDR3 sequences; roughly 17% were seen once. The sample consisted of whole blood. Every receptor here comes from an adult who was a healthcare worker with PCR-confirmed SARS-CoV-2 infection or an uninfected control (not recorded which). The conserved cysteine and the conserved F or W are not part of the CDR3 here. Fields, in order: V gene, J gene, clone size, CDR3 protein. The size field is filled for only some rows; it gives once, few, many or a size class.

v_call: TRBV6-1; j_call: TRBJ1-5; clone_size: few; cdr3_aa: ASAPGTNQPQH
v_call: TRBV30; j_call: TRBJ2-7; clone_size: -; cdr3_aa: AWSESSYEQY
v_call: TRBV20-1; j_call: TRBJ2-7; clone_size: -; cdr3_aa: SARRTSGSPYEQY
v_call: TRBV12-3/TRBV12-4; j_call: TRBJ1-3; clone_size: -; cdr3_aa: ASSTTGASISGNTIY
v_call: TRBV19; j_call: TRBJ2-5; clone_size: few; cdr3_aa: ASSRGETQY
v_call: TRBV20-1; j_call: TRBJ2-1; clone_size: few; cdr3_aa: SAPHGDGSYNEQF
v_call: TRBV7-2; j_call: TRBJ2-5; clone_size: few; cdr3_aa: ASSPQGQTQETQY
v_call: TRBV7-9; j_call: TRBJ2-1; clone_size: -; cdr3_aa: ASSLSAEKDEQF
v_call: TRBV6-4; j_call: TRBJ2-7; clone_size: few; cdr3_aa: ASSADANYEQY
v_call: TRBV29-1; j_call: TRBJ2-2; clone_size: -; cdr3_aa: SVKGETNTGELF
v_call: TRBV11-2; j_call: TRBJ1-2; clone_size: many; cdr3_aa: ASSFDSNYGYT
v_call: TRBV5-1; j_call: TRBJ1-6; clone_size: few; cdr3_aa: ASSLAGGTPLH
v_call: TRBV29-1; j_call: TRBJ1-1; clone_size: many; cdr3_aa: SVWDITPEAF
v_call: TRBV20-1; j_call: TRBJ1-2; clone_size: few; cdr3_aa: SARDPAGVNYGYT